These 28 T cell receptor beta chains originate from one sample sequenced in a study of blood T cell repertoires in COVID-19. TCRdb's copy holds only in-frame clones and misses some; the assay was immunoSEQ multiplex PCR. This table holds tens of thousands of clones, around 68% found once. The sample comprised peripheral blood. Receptor source: a woman aged 70-85 years with acute or convalescent COVID-19.

This clone was seen a few times. The CDR3: CASTKGRDRCSSGNQPQHF. The CDR3 DNA reads as TGTGCCAGTACCAAGGGGCGGGACAGATGCTCATCGGGCAATCAGCCCCAGCATTTT. The chain uses TRBV19 and TRBJ1-5, with 7 nucleotides matching TRBD1. Germline V gene sequence: CDR1 LNHDA, CDR2 SQIVND (reference sequence). The CDR3 is 19 residues long. V lost 7 bases, J lost 2 bases, and 20 bases stayed unmatched.

The V and J genes are TRBV6-5 and TRBJ1-2; D ambiguous. The V end lost 6 bases, the J end lost 7 bases, and 21 bases lay between the germline ends. CDR1 MNHEY and CDR2 SVGAGI come from the germline V gene. This CDR3 has 15 amino acids. CDR3 bases: TGTGCCAGCAGACAAACTACTACGCCCCTACGTGGCTACACCTTC. It translates to CASRQTTTPLRGYTF.

The J gene is TRBJ2-5, the V gene TRBV6-6, with 8 positions matching TRBD1. The length of the CDR3 is 15 residues. Losses at the gene ends were 5 bases for V and 3 bases for J; bases not matched to a gene: 8. Germline V gene sequence: CDR1 MNHNY, CDR2 SVGAGI (reference sequence). The CDR3 DNA sequence: TGTGCCAGCAGTCTGGGACAGGCCTCGGAAGAGACCCAGTACTTC. Translation: CASSLGQASEETQYF.

The chain uses TRBV15 and TRBJ2-3; a weak D match, TRBD2 (7 bases). Per the germline V gene, CDR1 is LNHNV and CDR2 is YYDKDF (reference sequence). The CDR3 runs to 15 residues. V shed 4 bases and J shed 3 bases, with 14 bases lying between them. The CDR3 protein is CATSTGGQLTDTQYF. The CDR3 nucleotides are TGTGCCACCAGCACGGGGGGCCAGTTAACAGATACGCAGTATTTT. The full variable domain, its missing parts supplied by reference TRBV15 and TRBJ2-3, is DAMVIQNPRYQVTQFGKPVTLSCSQTLNHNVMYWYQQKSSQAPKLLFHYYDKDFNNEADTPDNFQSRRPNTSFCFLDIRSPGLGDTAMYLCATSTGGQLTDTQYFGPGTRLTVL.

This clone was seen repeatedly, ten times or more. The gene calls are TRBV6-6 and TRBJ1-1, with 7 bases lining up with TRBD1. CDR1 is MNHNY and CDR2 is SVGAGI in the germline V gene (reference sequence). The V segment lost 5 bases and the J segment 3 bases; nucleotides outside the gene matches: 6. The CDR3 is 14 residues long. Here the CDR3 reads CASSHFQGDTEAFF. Written as DNA, the CDR3 is TGTGCCAGCAGTCATTTCCAGGGGGACACTGAAGCTTTCTTT.

The gene calls are TRBV15 and TRBJ2-6, with a possible D match to TRBD1 (6 bases). The CDR3 loop spans 16 amino acids. V lost 6 bases and J 0 bases, leaving 12 bases between the germline ends. Germline CDR1 is LNHNV and CDR2 is YYDKDF (reference sequence). The CDR3 loop reads CATRLDRNSGANVLTF. As DNA, the CDR3 is TGTGCCACCAGATTAGACAGGAACTCTGGGGCCAACGTCCTGACTTTC.

V usage is TRBV6-5 and J usage is TRBJ1-2, with 8 bases matching TRBD1. Losses at the gene ends were 6 bases for V and 7 bases for J; bases not matched to a gene: 7. This CDR3 spans 13 amino acids. Per the germline V gene, CDR1 is MNHEY and CDR2 is SVGAGI. CDR3 residues: CASRSSGQGGYTF. In nucleotides, the CDR3 is TGTGCCAGCAGATCTTCCGGACAGGGTGGCTACACCTTC.

The chain has TRBV5-6 and TRBJ2-7, with a weak D call TRBD1 (6 bases). Trimming stripped 0 bases from V and 7 bases from J, with 11 bases between. CDR1 SGHDT and CDR2 YYEEEE come from the germline V gene. This CDR3 has 13 amino acids. The CDR3 reads CASSLGGTYEQYF. For the CDR3, the DNA is TGTGCCAGCAGCTTGGGGGGGACATATGAGCAGTACTTC.

This clone was counted only a few times. The J gene is TRBJ1-3, the V gene TRBV28; 8 positions match TRBD1. Germline values: CDR1 MDHEN, CDR2 SYDVKM. The junction had 6 bases not matched to a gene; V was cut back by 5 bases and J by 3 bases. The CDR3 is made up of 15 amino acids. DNA for the CDR3: TGTGCCAGCAGTGCAGGGGGCGCCTATGGAAACACCATATATTTT. Residues: CASSAGGAYGNTIYF.

The chain carries TRBV5-4 and TRBJ1-1; 7 positions agree with TRBD1. This CDR3 has 13 amino acids. The germline V gene encodes CDR1 SGHNT and CDR2 YYREEE (reference sequence). The V and J ends lost 5 bases and 3 bases, in that order; junction bases with no gene match: 4. The CDR3 loop is CASSPGQDTEAFF. The DNA of the CDR3 is TGTGCCAGCAGTCCCGGACAGGACACTGAAGCTTTCTTT.

The rearrangement joins TRBV28 to TRBJ2-7; perhaps TRBD1 as D (5 bases). The germline V gene has CDR1 MDHEN and CDR2 SYDVKM. The CDR3 is 13 residues long. V was clipped by 5 bases and J by 3 bases, with 11 bases between them. CDR3 protein: CASSHQGHYEQYF. The CDR3 region has the DNA TGTGCCAGCAGTCACCAAGGACACTACGAGCAGTACTTC.

This clone has a handful of counts. The genes are TRBV2 and TRBJ1-6, with D possibly being TRBD1 (6 bases). V lost 6 bases and J lost 1, with 10 bases in between. The CDR3 is 15 amino acids. The V gene's germline CDR1 is SNHLY and CDR2 FYNNEI. DNA of the CDR3: TGTGCCAGCAGGGTAGACAGGTCCTATAATTCACCCCTCCACTTT. Amino acid sequence: CASRVDRSYNSPLHF.

The rearrangement uses TRBV2 and TRBJ1-2, with D perhaps TRBD1 (6 bases). The CDR3 runs 13 residues. The germline V gene has CDR1 SNHLY and CDR2 FYNNEI. V lost 1 base and J 7 bases, leaving 10 bases between the germline ends. In DNA, the CDR3 is TGTGCCAGCAGTGAAGTCGGGGGGCTTGGCTACACCTTC. It specifies CASSEVGGLGYTF.

The chain uses TRBV29-1 and TRBJ2-7; 8 nucleotides line up with TRBD1. V lost 6 bases to trimming and J lost 5 bases; unmatched junction nucleotides: 12. The V gene's germline CDR1 is SQVTM and CDR2 ANQGSEA. The length of the CDR3 is 14 residues. The CDR3: CSVVFGQGWDEQYF. CDR3 DNA sequence: TGCAGCGTGGTATTTGGACAGGGATGGGACGAGCAGTACTTC.

The chain combines TRBV18 with TRBJ1-1; 7 positions agree with TRBD1. CDR1 is KGHSH and CDR2 is LQKENI in the germline V gene. The J segment lost 2 bases and the V segment lost 2 bases, leaving 5 bases of the junction unmatched. CDR3 size: 15 residues. CDR3 DNA sequence: TGTGCCAGCTCACCAAACAGGGGCTCCAACACTGAAGCTTTCTTT. The encoded protein is CASSPNRGSNTEAFF.

This clone was observed a handful of times. The gene calls are TRBV4-1 and TRBJ2-5; the D gene is possibly TRBD2 (7 bases). There are 14 residues in the CDR3. V was shortened by 8 bases and J by 6 bases, with 19 bases between the two germline ends. Germline V gene lookup returns CDR1 MGHRA and CDR2 YSYEKL. The CDR3 DNA is TGCGCCAGCGGGCACCTGGGGGGGCAACAGACCCAGTACTTC. This gives the protein CASGHLGGQQTQYF.

This clone was found once. This sequence joins TRBV5-4 and TRBJ1-1, with a tentative D call TRBD1 (5 bases). Trimming took 4 bases from V and 7 from J, leaving 11 bases between them. The CDR3 is 12 amino acids. In germline, CDR1 is SGHNT, CDR2 YYREEE (reference sequence). The CDR3 DNA follows: TGTGCCAGCAGCATGCCCCAGGGTGAAGCTTTCTTT. Translation gives CASSMPQGEAFF.

Judged by abundance, this clone is medium-sized. J is TRBJ1-5 and V is TRBV6-1, with TRBD1 as a possible D gene (5 bases). The CDR3 totals 14 residues. Germline V CDR1 and CDR2: MNHNS, SASEGT. V lost 0 bases and J 4 bases, leaving 7 bases between the germline ends. The CDR3 here is CASSEAGGNQPQHF. For the CDR3, the DNA is TGTGCCAGCAGTGAAGCGGGGGGGAATCAGCCCCAGCATTTT.

The chain links TRBV18 to TRBJ2-6, with D maybe TRBD1 (6 bases). The CDR3 extends over 15 amino acids. Germline lookup yields CDR1 KGHSH and CDR2 LQKENI. Trimming left V 5 bases short and J 2 bases short, with 10 bases between. The CDR3 here is CASSVNRAGANVLTF. CDR3 bases: TGTGCCAGCTCAGTAAACAGGGCTGGGGCCAACGTCCTGACTTTC.

The rearrangement uses TRBV7-9 and TRBJ1-2; D is uncertain. Germline V gene lookup returns CDR1 SEHNR and CDR2 FQNEAQ (reference sequence). V was clipped by 5 bases and J by 3 bases, with 10 bases between them. The CDR3 contains 13 residues. The DNA for the CDR3 is TGTGCCAGCAGCACCCCGTTAGACTATGGCTACACCTTC. Translated, it gives CASSTPLDYGYTF. The variable domain in full, with the rest retrieved from reference TRBV7-9 and TRBJ1-2, is DTGVSQNPRHKITKRGQNVTFRCDPISEHNRLYWYRQTLGQGPEFLTYFQNEAQLEKSRLLSDRFSAERPKGSFSTLEIQRTEQGDSAMYLCASSTPLDYGYTFGSGTRLTVV.

V is TRBV7-8 and J is TRBJ2-1; D is ambiguous. Germline lookup yields CDR1 SGHVS and CDR2 FQNEAQ. V lost 1 base and J 2 bases, leaving 9 bases between the germline ends. This CDR3 spans 15 amino acids. CDR3 amino acids: CASSLGSVAYNEQFF. Here the CDR3 DNA reads TGTGCCAGCAGCTTAGGCAGCGTCGCCTACAATGAGCAGTTCTTC. Full variable domain (outside the CDR3, taken from reference TRBV7-8 and TRBJ2-1): GAGVSQSPRYKVAKRGQDVALRCDPISGHVSLFWYQQALGQGPEFLTYFQNEAQLDKSGLPSDRFFAERPEGSVSTLKIQRTQQEDSAVYLCASSLGSVAYNEQFFGPGTRLTVL.

This chain uses TRBV28 with TRBJ2-7; 8 bases map to TRBD1. The CDR3 contains 15 residues. Losses at the gene ends were 4 bases for V and 1 base for J; bases not matched to a gene: 6. Looked up from germline, CDR1 is MDHEN and CDR2 is SYDVKM. Here the CDR3 DNA reads TGTGCCAGCAGTTACTCCCGGACAGGGTCCTACGAGCAGTACTTC. It encodes CASSYSRTGSYEQYF. The entire variable domain, with the rest obtained from reference TRBV28 and TRBJ2-7, is as follows: DVKVTQSSRYLVKRTGEKVFLECVQDMDHENMFWYRQDPGLGLRLIYFSYDVKMKEKGDIPEGYSVSREKKERFSLILESASTNQTSMYLCASSYSRTGSYEQYFGPGTRLTVT.

The rearrangement links TRBV6-2 or TRBV6-3 to TRBJ2-7; 12 bases map to TRBD1. CDR3 length equals 15 residues. The junction had 6 bases not matched to a gene; V was cut back by 5 bases and J by 4 bases. Germline V gene sequence: CDR1 MNHEY, CDR2 SVGEGT. The CDR3 DNA sequence: TGTGCCAGCAGTGCCCTGGGACAGGGGGCTTACGAGCAGTACTTC. Its protein is CASSALGQGAYEQYF.

The chain recombines TRBV5-1 with TRBJ2-7, with 11 bases that match TRBD2. The junction had 11 bases not matched to a gene; V was cut back by 4 bases and J by 5 bases. This CDR3 comprises 16 residues. Germline loops: CDR1 SGHRS, CDR2 YFSETQ. CDR3 nucleotides: TGCGCCAGCAGCCTGGGAATAGCGGGGGGGCCAGACGAGCAGTACTTC. Amino acid sequence: CASSLGIAGGPDEQYF.

The V and J genes are TRBV18 and TRBJ1-2; TRBD1 matches 8 bases. Trimming removed 6 bases from V and 6 bases from J; junction bases left unmatched: 9. The CDR3 extends over 14 amino acids. Looked up from germline, CDR1 is KGHSH and CDR2 is LQKENI. CDR3 DNA: TGTGCCAGCTCGGACAGGACAGGGTTACATGGCTACACCTTC. Its protein is CASSDRTGLHGYTF.

CDR3 amino acids: CSGERAGDGKLFF. DNA for the CDR3: TGCAGCGGGGAGAGGGCAGGAGATGGAAAACTGTTTTTT. The chain is built from TRBV29-1 and TRBJ1-4; D uncertain. The CDR3 is 13 residues long. CDR1 SQVTM and CDR2 ANQGSEA come from the germline V gene. The ends were cut back, 7 bases at V and 10 bases at J, with 19 bases in the middle.

This clone was seen only once. This chain uses TRBV5-4 with TRBJ2-3; 7 bases line up with TRBD2. The CDR3 runs to 15 residues. V shed 0 bases, J shed 2 bases, and the junction held 3 bases outside the gene matches. Per germline, CDR1 SGHNT and CDR2 YYREEE (reference sequence). CDR3 sequence reads: CASSLAGTITDTQYF. For the CDR3, the DNA is TGTGCCAGCAGCTTGGCCGGGACTATCACAGATACGCAGTATTTT.

The chain couples TRBV28 to TRBJ1-4, with a possible D match to TRBD1 (5 bases). The CDR3 is made up of 15 amino acids. The V end was cut by 5 bases, the J end by 3 bases, with 13 bases between. Germline V CDR1 and CDR2: MDHEN, SYDVKM. In nucleotides, the CDR3 is TGTGCCAGCAGTACCTCGGGGGGGTCTAATGAAAAACTGTTTTTT. This encodes CASSTSGGSNEKLFF.